This entry lists 30 T cell receptor beta chains sequenced from one sample in a study of tumor-infiltrating lymphocytes in oesophageal squamous cell carcinoma. One entry per CDR3 protein results from TCRdb running MiXCR on the PCR reads. The sample lists about 19,000 distinct CDR3 sequences; around 40% were seen once. The source material was blood. The receptors were sampled from a male donor with esophageal squamous cell carcinoma.

V is TRBV9 and J is TRBJ1-2; D is perhaps TRBD1 (6 bases). This CDR3 region has 13 residues. V was clipped by 0 bases and J by 6 bases, with 9 bases between them. Germline V gene data show CDR1 as SGDLS and CDR2 as YYNGEE. The CDR3 nucleotides read TGTGCCAGCAGCGTAGCAGGGGCCCATGGCTACACCTTC. Its translation is CASSVAGAHGYTF.

In the case of this clonotype: The conserved phenylalanine or tryptophan is not found at the CDR3 terminus, so this likely reflects a read error. The limits of the CDR3 on the DNA are not certain, so only TCRdb's listed CDR3 is given. The rearrangement links TRBV12-3 or TRBV12-4 to TRBJ1-1; the D segment call TRBD1 is taken from the table without a DNA check. The CDR3 is 15 residues long, counting both termini. CDR3 residues: CASQRSGAGEQFFAP.

The chain is built from TRBV12-3 or TRBV12-4 and TRBJ2-2; TRBD1 aligns across 7 bases. The V gene end was trimmed by 7 bases and the J gene end by 4 bases; junction bases not matched to a gene: 6. This CDR3 is 14 amino acids long. Written as DNA, the CDR3 is TGTGCCAGCAAAATTACAGGGGCCACCGGGGAGCTGTTTTTT. It codes for CASKITGATGELFF.

The genes are TRBV18 and TRBJ2-7; D is uncertain. The end of the DNA is better explained by TRBJ2-5, so the J call may be wrong. This CDR3 has 12 amino acids. CDR1 and CDR2 (germline): KGHSH, LQKENI. For the CDR3, the DNA is TGTGCCAGCTCACCGTACCAAGAGACCCAGTACTTC. As protein: CASSPYQETQYF.

This clonotype was found many times. This may stem from a read error, because a much larger clone lies one nucleotide away. The gene calls are TRBV5-1 and TRBJ2-7; D unresolved. V was trimmed by 1 base and J by 7 bases, leaving 18 bases between them. CDR1 and CDR2 from the germline V gene are SGHRS and YFSETQ. This CDR3 spans 15 amino acids. The CDR3 DNA is TGCGCCAGCAGCTTGAGCAGAGAACCCTACAATGAGCAGTACTTC. The encoded protein is CASSLSREPYNEQYF.

This clonotype has a count of ten or more. V usage is TRBV28 and J usage is TRBJ1-5, with 7 bases matching TRBD1. Germline CDR1 is MDHEN and CDR2 is SYDVKM. V lost 7 bases and J lost 5; bases outside the gene matches: 8. This CDR3 region has 14 residues. The CDR3, as DNA: TGTGCCAGCACCTCAGGGGGATCCCATCAGCCCCAGCATTTT. Translation gives CASTSGGSHQPQHF.

This clonotype appeared many times. The chain links TRBV5-1 to TRBJ2-5, with TRBD1 matching over 7 bases. Germline CDR1 and CDR2: SGHRS and YFSETQ. The CDR3 is 14 residues long. The junction had 3 bases not matched to a gene; V was cut back by 3 bases and J by 1 base. For the CDR3, the DNA is TGCGCCAGCAGCTCAACAGGGGCCCAAGAGACCCAGTACTTC. This encodes CASSSTGAQETQYF. The whole variable domain, remainder taken from reference TRBV5-1 and TRBJ2-5, is KAGVTQTPRYLIKTRGQQVTLSCSPISGHRSVSWYQQTPGQGLQFLFEYFSETQRNKGNFPGRFSGRQFSNSRSEMNVSTLELGDSALYLCASSSTGAQETQYFGPGTRLLVL.

This clonotype was recorded many times. The gene calls are TRBV7-8 and TRBJ2-3, with D possibly being TRBD1 (6 bases). Trimming shortened V by 5 bases and J by 0 bases, and 12 bases separated the two germline ends. Germline values: CDR1 SGHVS, CDR2 FQNEAQ. CDR3 size: 15 residues. CDR3 bases: TGTGCCAGCAGCCGGACAGTCTTGAGCACAGATACGCAGTATTTT. Its protein product is CASSRTVLSTDTQYF.

This clonotype has more than one count but fewer than ten. This rearrangement joins TRBV19 to TRBJ2-5, with D possibly being TRBD2 (7 bases). Germline values: CDR1 LNHDA, CDR2 SQIVND (reference sequence). The CDR3 is 15 amino acids. The V and J ends lost 6 bases and 11 bases respectively, with 25 bases between them. The CDR3: CASSPGGGRYNEQYF. DNA for the CDR3: TGTGCCAGTAGCCCGGGGGGCGGAAGGTACAATGAGCAGTACTTC.

V usage is TRBV7-2 and J usage is TRBJ2-1, with 7 bases fitting TRBD1. The closer fit of TRBJ1-2 to the DNA end suggests the J call may be wrong. The germline V gene encodes CDR1 SGHTA and CDR2 FQGNSA. The length of the CDR3 is 16 residues. The CDR3 bases are TGTGCCAGCAGCTTGGAGCGGGTGGACAGGTGGCTTGGCTACACCTTC. Its translation: CASSLERVDRWLGYTF.

This clonotype occurred a few times. The V gene is TRBV5-1, the J gene TRBJ2-7, with D possibly TRBD2 on 5 matching bases. Trimming left V 3 bases short and J 7 bases short, with 17 bases between. Germline V gene lookup returns CDR1 SGHRS and CDR2 YFSETQ. The CDR3 sequence is 14 residues long. The CDR3 DNA reads as TGCGCCAGCAGCTCCACCGCTGGACTCAATGAGCAGTACTTC. Translation gives CASSSTAGLNEQYF.

This clonotype was seen many times. The chain uses TRBV5-1 and TRBJ2-7; D remains ambiguous. Trimming removed 0 bases from V and 7 bases from J, with 11 bases in between. Per germline, CDR1 SGHRS and CDR2 YFSETQ. The CDR3 has 13 amino acids. CDR3 in amino acids: CASSLVDSGEQYF. For the CDR3, the DNA is TGCGCCAGCAGCTTGGTAGATTCGGGTGAGCAGTACTTC.

This clonotype showed up many times. The chain joins TRBV7-9 to TRBJ2-7, with 9 bases matching TRBD1. Trimming at V came to 2 bases and at J to 3 bases, leaving 2 bases not matched to a gene. The CDR3 is 14 amino acids. Germline loops: CDR1 SEHNR, CDR2 FQNEAQ (reference sequence). For the CDR3, the DNA is TGTGCCAGCAGCTTACCGGGACAGGGCTACGAGCAGTACTTC. It encodes CASSLPGQGYEQYF.

The chain is built from TRBV10-2 and TRBJ2-5; TRBD1 is a possible D gene (5 bases). The end of the DNA fits TRBJ1-1 better, so the J call may be wrong. The CDR3 contains 12 residues. In germline, CDR1 is WSHSY, CDR2 SAAADI. This chain's CDR3 is CASSGSGGEAFF. CDR3 coding DNA: TGCGCCAGCAGCGGTTCTGGGGGTGAAGCTTTCTTT.

A remark on this clonotype: A read error is likely, as this CDR3 ends without the conserved phenylalanine or tryptophan. The DNA is left out, because the CDR3 cannot be placed on it with certainty; the CDR3 is given as TCRdb lists it. This chain links TRBV27 with TRBJ2-7; no DNA check was done on the table's D call, TRBD2. Per germline, CDR1 MNHEY and CDR2 SMNVEV (reference sequence). The CDR3 has 9 residues if both end residues are counted. CDR3 loop: CASSIGQDL.

The V and J genes are TRBV11-1 and TRBJ2-3; 9 bases are shared with TRBD2. The V gene end was trimmed by 1 base and the J gene end by 5 bases; junction bases not matched to a gene: 4. The CDR3 sequence is 15 residues long. CDR1 and CDR2 (germline): SGHAT, FQDESV (reference sequence). CDR3: CASSLGGLAIDTQYF. The DNA of the CDR3 is TGTGCCAGCAGCTTAGGAGGACTAGCGATAGATACGCAGTATTTT.

On this clonotype itself: This CDR3 is missing its conserved last phenylalanine or tryptophan, likely due to a read error. The limits of the CDR3 on the DNA are not certain, so only TCRdb's listed CDR3 is given. The V call is TRBV6-5, the J call TRBJ2-7; TRBD2 is taken as the D call from the table, unchecked against the DNA. In germline, CDR1 is MNHEY, CDR2 SVGAGI. Both ends counted, the CDR3 spans 16 residues. The CDR3 is CASSFGGSNSPLHFGN.

About this clonotype: The CDR3 ends on some other residue instead of the conserved phenylalanine or tryptophan, so this is likely a read error. No DNA is shown, since the ends of the CDR3 on it are uncertain; the CDR3 is the one TCRdb lists. The J gene is TRBJ2-3, the V gene TRBV12-3 or TRBV12-4; TRBD2, the table's D call, lacks a check against the DNA. Termini included, the CDR3 measures 15 amino acids. The CDR3 loop reads CASSFRTSYEQYFGP.

The V and J genes are TRBV7-2 and TRBJ2-4, with TRBD2 matching 9 bases. Matching the DNA end better, TRBJ2-7 makes the J call doubtful. Germline V CDR1 and CDR2: SGHTA, FQGNSA. The CDR3 consists of 14 residues. CDR3 sequence (DNA): TGTGCCAGCAGCTTATTGCGGGAGGGGTACGAGCAGTACTTC. It codes for CASSLLREGYEQYF.

As to this clonotype: Since no conserved phenylalanine or tryptophan closes the CDR3, a read error is the likely cause. Because the CDR3's place on the DNA is in doubt, the DNA is left out and the CDR3 is given as listed by TCRdb. The chain carries TRBV7-8 and TRBJ2-3; the table's D call TRBD1 went unverified against the DNA. The CDR3 extends over 17 residues, inclusive of both ends. Germline CDR1 reads SGHVS; CDR2 reads FQNEAQ. The CDR3 spells CASHESGGAYNEQFFGP.

Remarks on this clonotype: The missing conserved phenylalanine or tryptophan at the end of this CDR3 makes a read error likely. The DNA is left out, because the CDR3 cannot be placed on it with certainty; the CDR3 is given as TCRdb lists it. The chain carries TRBV18 and TRBJ2-3; TRBD2 is the table's D call and was not checked against the DNA. CDR1 and CDR2 (germline): KGHSH, LQKENI. The CDR3 spans 17 amino acids, including both terminal residues. This CDR3 reads CASTSSDGTNYGYTFGS.

Details on this clonotype: The DNA is left out, because the CDR3 cannot be placed on it with certainty; the CDR3 is given as TCRdb lists it. The chain links TRBV7-2 to TRBJ2-6; the DNA was not used to check the table's D call, TRBD2. From its first to its last residue, the CDR3 has 19 amino acids. Germline V gene sequence: CDR1 SGHTA, CDR2 FQGNSA. CDR3: CASSLALSSGRPLRAVLRF.

This clonotype was observed at least ten times. The rearrangement links TRBV11-2 to TRBJ2-5; no clear D. The CDR3 runs to 13 residues. The germline V gene has CDR1 SGHAT and CDR2 FQNNGV. V gave up 3 bases and J gave up 2 bases, with 7 bases separating them. The CDR3 DNA sequence: TGTGCCAGCAGCTTGAACAGTCAAGAGACCCAGTACTTC. Translating it yields CASSLNSQETQYF. The full variable domain, with the rest looked up from reference TRBV11-2 and TRBJ2-5, is EAGVAQSPRYKIIEKRQSVAFWCNPISGHATLYWYQQILGQGPKLLIQFQNNGVVDDSQLPKDRFSAERLKGVDSTLKIQPAKLEDSAVYLCASSLNSQETQYFGPGTRLLVL.

This clonotype was counted at least ten times. The gene calls are TRBV6-1 and TRBJ1-5; TRBD1 aligns across 8 bases. This CDR3 spans 14 amino acids. The junction had 3 bases not matched to a gene; V was cut back by 5 bases and J by 3 bases. Looked up from germline, CDR1 is MNHNS and CDR2 is SASEGT. The CDR3 loop reads CASSLGQVNQPQHF. CDR3 sequence (DNA): TGTGCCAGCAGTTTGGGACAGGTCAATCAGCCCCAGCATTTT.

This clonotype was seen at least ten times. The chain employs TRBV7-3 and TRBJ2-5; 8 nucleotides align to TRBD2. Germline assignment: CDR1 SGHTA and CDR2 FQGTGA. J gave up 6 bases and V 4 bases, and 4 bases lay outside the gene matches. This CDR3 is 13 amino acids long. CDR3 amino acids: CASSSGLEQTQYF. For the CDR3, the DNA is TGTGCCAGCAGCTCGGGACTAGAACAGACCCAGTACTTC.

The rearrangement uses TRBV7-6 and TRBJ2-3, with 13 nucleotides matching TRBD2. Per the germline V gene, CDR1 is SGHVS and CDR2 is FNYEAQ. The CDR3 contains 17 residues. V shed 0 bases and J 4 bases; nucleotides not matched to a gene: 4. CDR3 sequence: CASSLAPGLAGPDTQYF. CDR3 in DNA: TGTGCCAGCAGCTTAGCCCCGGGACTAGCGGGACCAGATACGCAGTATTTT.

This clonotype is deemed medium-sized (0.01 to 0.1%). With a much larger clone just one base away, this may be a read error. This chain connects TRBV7-2 to TRBJ2-7; possibly TRBD2 for D (6 bases). Germline V gives CDR1 SGHTA, CDR2 FQGNSA. The CDR3 totals 13 residues. Deletions cut 2 bases from V and 7 bases from J, with 12 bases between. DNA of the CDR3: TGTGCCAGCAGCTTACAGGTGCGGGATGAGCAGTACTTC. Its protein product is CASSLQVRDEQYF.

This clonotype appeared a few times. This CDR3 fails to terminate in the conserved phenylalanine or tryptophan, so it likely reflects a read error. The limits of the CDR3 on the DNA are not certain, so only TCRdb's listed CDR3 is given. The rearrangement links TRBV6-6 to TRBJ2-3; TRBD1 was called by the table and not checked on the DNA. The CDR3 sequence runs 15 residues, both termini included. Germline CDR1 MNHNY, CDR2 SVGAGI (reference sequence). CDR3 residues: CASSSDRGRRYTFGP.

A remark on this clonotype: One end of the junction does not line up with germline, which may come from a read error. The V call is TRBV7-6, the J call TRBJ1-1; D is unclear. The CDR3 is 13 amino acids. Per the germline V gene, CDR1 is SGHVS and CDR2 is FNYEAQ. The CDR3 spells CASSQDWNTEAFF. Here the CDR3 DNA reads TGTGCTAGCAGCCAGGACTGGAATACTGAAGCTTTCTTT.

The CDR3 DNA is TGTGCCAGCAGTCGAAGAACAGGGGGCTACGAGCAGTACTTC. Amino acids: CASSRRTGGYEQYF. The V call is TRBV5-6, the J call TRBJ2-7; 8 bases map to TRBD1. The CDR3 contains 14 residues. Germline-derived CDR1 and CDR2 are SGHDT and YYEEEE. The V gene end was trimmed by 5 bases and the J gene end by 3 bases; junction bases not matched to a gene: 7.